One sample yielded the 27 T cell receptor beta chains listed below, sequenced in a study of blood T cell repertoires in COVID-19. Data came from immunoSEQ multiplex PCR; TCRdb stores just in-frame clones and leaves some out. This repertoire shows some 160,000 clones, 65% to 90% found once; its top ten account for 1.5% to 1.9%. The sequencing input was peripheral blood. These receptors were taken from a human donor in a cohort sampled during active COVID-19.

The CDR3 region is CASSQDLVSRSSGANVLTF. Written as DNA, the CDR3 is TGCGCCAGCAGCCAAGATCTGGTTTCTAGGAGCTCTGGGGCCAACGTCCTGACTTTC. The chain recombines TRBV4-3 with TRBJ2-6; D unclear. The CDR3 contains 19 residues. Trimming removed 0 bases at V and 0 bases at J, with 15 bases between. The germline gives CDR1 LGHNA, CDR2 YSLEER.

This sequence joins TRBV24-1 and TRBJ1-5; a possible D gene is TRBD1 (6 bases). The ends were cut back, 9 bases at V and 3 bases at J, with 17 bases in the middle. The CDR3 contains 15 residues. Germline CDR1 reads KGHDR; CDR2 reads SFDVKD. CDR3 region: CATPPDRRLNQPQHF. CDR3 nucleotide sequence: TGTGCCACCCCACCCGACAGGAGGCTCAATCAGCCCCAGCATTTT.

This rearrangement joins TRBV18 to TRBJ2-4; 10 bases are shared with TRBD2. V was clipped by 2 bases and J by 5 bases; unmatched bases: 3. Germline CDR1 KGHSH, CDR2 LQKENI. The length of the CDR3 is 15 residues. DNA of the CDR3: TGTGCCAGCTCACCATTAGCGGGGGGAGAAAACATTCAGTACTTC. Translated: CASSPLAGGENIQYF.

The chain carries TRBV6-5 and TRBJ1-1; a possible D gene is TRBD1 (5 bases). CDR1 MNHEY and CDR2 SVGAGI come from the germline V gene. The ends were cut back, 7 bases at V and 0 bases at J, with 15 bases in the middle. This CDR3 has 15 residues. CDR3 region: CASISRGLMNTEAFF. Written as DNA, the CDR3 is TGTGCCAGCATCTCGAGGGGACTCATGAACACTGAAGCTTTCTTT.

V usage is TRBV28 and J usage is TRBJ2-1, with 7 bases lining up with TRBD1. V lost 3 bases to trimming and J lost 6 bases; unmatched junction nucleotides: 2. Germline values: CDR1 MDHEN, CDR2 SYDVKM. This CDR3 is built from 13 residues. CDR3 loop: CASSFRQGNEQFF. The CDR3 DNA reads as TGTGCCAGCAGTTTCAGACAGGGCAATGAGCAGTTCTTC.

CDR3 loop: CASSDSGQGTYNEQFF. CDR3 nucleotides: TGTGCCAGCAGTGACTCGGGGCAGGGAACCTACAATGAGCAGTTCTTC. The chain couples TRBV6-4 to TRBJ2-1, with D possibly matching TRBD1 (5 bases). The CDR3 is made up of 16 amino acids. CDR1 and CDR2 from the germline V gene are MRHNA and SNTAGT. V was pared by 0 bases and J by 2 bases, with 11 bases between.

This chain connects TRBV28 to TRBJ1-6, with 10 nucleotides matching TRBD1. V shed 4 bases and J 8 bases; nucleotides not matched to a gene: 5. Germline values: CDR1 MDHEN, CDR2 SYDVKM. This CDR3 contains 15 residues. The CDR3 DNA is TGTGCCAGCAGTTCTCGGACAGGGGGGTATTCACCCCTCCACTTT. It yields the protein CASSSRTGGYSPLHF.

V usage is TRBV28 and J usage is TRBJ2-3, with a possible D match to TRBD2 (5 bases). Germline values: CDR1 MDHEN, CDR2 SYDVKM. The CDR3 is 15 residues long. Trimming shortened V by 6 bases and J by 1 base, and 14 bases separated the two germline ends. The CDR3 DNA reads as TGTGCCAGCAGGGCGGACTTGTCCCGCACAGATACGCAGTATTTT. Translation: CASRADLSRTDTQYF.

The V and J genes are TRBV4-3 and TRBJ1-6; possibly TRBD1 for D (5 bases). Germline CDR1 is LGHNA and CDR2 is YSLEER. The CDR3 spans 14 residues. The germline V and J ends were trimmed by 6 bases and 5 bases, with 11 bases remaining between them. Here the CDR3 DNA reads TGCGCCAGCAGTCGACAGCCGAATAATTCACCCCTCCACTTT. Translated: CASSRQPNNSPLHF.

The V gene is TRBV7-8, the J gene TRBJ2-7; 8 bases are a match to TRBD1. The CDR3 is 13 residues long. Germline V CDR1 and CDR2: SGHVS, FQNEAQ. The V segment lost 6 bases and the J segment 6 bases; nucleotides outside the gene matches: 7. CDR3 in DNA: TGTGCCAGCAGTTGGGACAGGCAGTCCGAGCAGTACTTC. Its translation is CASSWDRQSEQYF.

This chain uses TRBV19 with TRBJ1-2, with no clear D. The V and J ends lost 1 base and 1 base respectively, with 4 bases between them. The CDR3 has 13 residues. Germline assignment: CDR1 LNHDA and CDR2 SQIVND (reference sequence). The CDR3: CASSIGGNYGYTF. As DNA, the CDR3 is TGTGCCAGTAGTATAGGAGGTAACTATGGCTACACCTTC.

The chain carries TRBV28 and TRBJ2-7; 10 positions agree with TRBD2. CDR3 length: 17 residues. Germline V gives CDR1 MDHEN, CDR2 SYDVKM. The ends lost 5 bases at V and 6 bases at J; junction bases unmatched: 16. The CDR3 protein is CASSPAHSGRLAGEQYF. CDR3 bases: TGTGCCAGCAGTCCAGCACATAGCGGGAGGCTAGCAGGCGAGCAGTACTTC.

The chain employs TRBV28 and TRBJ2-7, with 13 bases lining up with TRBD2. This CDR3 is 18 amino acids long. The junction had 16 bases not matched to a gene; V was cut back by 6 bases and J by 5 bases. CDR1 MDHEN and CDR2 SYDVKM come from the germline V gene. CDR3: CASRTGTSGIILSHEQYF. The CDR3 nucleotides are TGTGCCAGCAGAACCGGGACTAGCGGGATTATCCTAAGTCACGAGCAGTACTTC.

The J gene is TRBJ2-7, the V gene TRBV6-5, with 7 nucleotides matching TRBD1. Germline V gene data show CDR1 as MNHEY and CDR2 as SVGAGI. J lost 4 bases, V lost 3 bases, and 9 bases had no gene match. CDR3 length: 15 residues. DNA for the CDR3: TGTGCCAGCAGTTATGTCCTTGCAGGGGGTTACGAGCAGTACTTC. Translating gives CASSYVLAGGYEQYF.

The V and J genes are TRBV2 and TRBJ1-2; 8 bases agree with TRBD1. Losses at the gene ends were 4 bases for V and 5 bases for J; bases not matched to a gene: 9. The CDR3 is 15 amino acids. Germline lookup yields CDR1 SNHLY and CDR2 FYNNEI. DNA of the CDR3: TGTGCCAGCAGTGGTGGTCCCACAGGGGGGTATGGCTACACCTTC. It yields the protein CASSGGPTGGYGYTF.

J is TRBJ1-1 and V is TRBV18, with 9 bases identical to TRBD1. With V trimmed by 0 bases and J by 3 bases, 2 bases remained unmatched. This CDR3 contains 15 residues. CDR1 is KGHSH and CDR2 is LQKENI in the germline V gene. CDR3 protein: CASSPPTGGHTEAFF. The CDR3 DNA sequence: TGTGCCAGCTCACCACCGACAGGGGGTCACACTGAAGCTTTCTTT.

The chain uses TRBV7-2 and TRBJ2-7; D is perhaps TRBD1 (5 bases). Germline CDR1 is SGHTA and CDR2 is FQGNSA. Trimming stripped 2 bases from V and 7 bases from J, with 21 bases between. The CDR3 runs to 16 residues. CDR3 nucleotides: TGTGCCAGCAGCTTAAATGGCGCCAGGGCTGTTTCTGAGCAGTACTTC. Its translation is CASSLNGARAVSEQYF.

The CDR3 nucleotides are TGTGCCAGCTCACCTGAGTCAGATACGCAGTATTTT. It codes for CASSPESDTQYF. This chain connects TRBV18 to TRBJ2-3; D unresolved. Trimming pared 3 bases from V and 4 bases from J, leaving 5 bases between. The CDR3 sequence is 12 residues long. From germline, CDR1 is KGHSH and CDR2 LQKENI.

The chain joins TRBV27 to TRBJ1-6; 7 nucleotides line up with TRBD1. The germline gives CDR1 MNHEY, CDR2 SMNVEV (reference sequence). V was pared by 5 bases and J by 0 bases, with 7 bases of the junction left unmatched. This CDR3 spans 17 amino acids. The CDR3 sequence: CASSPGTAVSYNSPLHF. DNA for the CDR3: TGTGCCAGCAGTCCGGGGACAGCCGTCTCCTATAATTCACCCCTCCACTTT.

This clone was found many times. The CDR3 sequence: CATGNYEQYF. Here the CDR3 DNA reads TGCGCCACAGGGAACTACGAGCAGTACTTC. The J gene is TRBJ2-7, the V gene TRBV10-2; D possibly corresponds to TRBD1 (5 bases). The CDR3 is 10 residues long. The germline gives CDR1 WSHSY, CDR2 SAAADI. The ends were cut back, 10 bases at V and 3 bases at J, with 7 bases in the middle.

The V gene is TRBV2, the J gene TRBJ2-7, with D unresolved. From germline, CDR1 is SNHLY and CDR2 FYNNEI. Trimming took off 9 bases at V and 0 bases at J, with 15 bases between the two ends. The CDR3 spans 14 residues. DNA of the CDR3: TGTGCCAGTCGCCGTAGATTAAGCTCCTACGAGCAGTACTTC. Protein: CASRRRLSSYEQYF.

This chain uses TRBV18 with TRBJ1-5; D remains unclear. The length of the CDR3 is 14 residues. The germline gives CDR1 KGHSH, CDR2 LQKENI. Trimming left V 5 bases short and J 9 bases short, with 17 bases between. The CDR3 here is CASSSRGREGPQHF. CDR3 DNA: TGTGCCAGCTCAAGCCGCGGCCGCGAGGGGCCCCAGCATTTT.

For this clone: Within the sample, other DNA sequences also encode this same CDR3. The gene calls are TRBV7-9 and TRBJ2-1; a weak D match, TRBD2 (6 bases). V shed 4 bases and J shed 4 bases, with 8 bases lying between them. The CDR3 runs to 13 residues. Germline V gene lookup returns CDR1 SEHNR and CDR2 FQNEAQ (reference sequence). CDR3 sequence: CASSSGLYNEQFF. In DNA form, the CDR3 reads TGTGCCAGCAGCTCGGGACTTTACAATGAGCAGTTCTTC. The full variable domain, completed using reference TRBV7-9 and TRBJ2-1, is DTGVSQNPRHKITKRGQNVTFRCDPISEHNRLYWYRQTLGQGPEFLTYFQNEAQLEKSRLLSDRFSAERPKGSFSTLEIQRTEQGDSAMYLCASSSGLYNEQFFGPGTRLTVL.

CDR3 DNA: TGTGCCAGCATCTTAAGGGGGTCGGGTGGCTACACCTTC. This sequence encodes CASILRGSGGYTF. V usage is TRBV27 and J usage is TRBJ1-2; tentative D call: TRBD1 (6 bases). Germline CDR1 and CDR2: MNHEY and SMNVEV (reference sequence). Between the trimmed V and J ends, which lost 7 bases and 7 bases, there was a span of 16 bases. The CDR3 totals 13 residues.

The J gene is TRBJ2-1, the V gene TRBV14; 10 bases align to TRBD2. The CDR3 consists of 13 residues. In germline, CDR1 is SGHDN, CDR2 FVKESK. The V segment lost 5 bases and the J segment 7 bases; nucleotides outside the gene matches: 2. This CDR3 is CASSNSGGNEQFF. The CDR3 nucleotides read TGTGCCAGCAGCAATAGCGGGGGGAATGAGCAGTTCTTC.

There are a few counts of this clone. This chain connects TRBV5-5 to TRBJ2-5; no definite D call. The CDR3 length is 14 residues. V lost 0 bases to trimming and J lost 5 bases, with 11 bases between them. The germline V gene has CDR1 SGHKS and CDR2 YYEKEE (reference sequence). CDR3 bases: TGTGCCAGCAGCTTGGTCTTGGTGCGGGAGACCCAGTACTTC. This encodes CASSLVLVRETQYF.

The chain links TRBV4-3 to TRBJ1-3; no clear D gene. In germline, CDR1 is LGHNA, CDR2 YSLEER. V shed 1 base and J shed 7 bases, with 8 bases lying between them. The CDR3 sequence is 13 residues long. CDR3 sequence: CASSQGGRNTIYF. As DNA, the CDR3 is TGCGCCAGCAGCCAAGGCGGGCGGAACACCATATATTTT.